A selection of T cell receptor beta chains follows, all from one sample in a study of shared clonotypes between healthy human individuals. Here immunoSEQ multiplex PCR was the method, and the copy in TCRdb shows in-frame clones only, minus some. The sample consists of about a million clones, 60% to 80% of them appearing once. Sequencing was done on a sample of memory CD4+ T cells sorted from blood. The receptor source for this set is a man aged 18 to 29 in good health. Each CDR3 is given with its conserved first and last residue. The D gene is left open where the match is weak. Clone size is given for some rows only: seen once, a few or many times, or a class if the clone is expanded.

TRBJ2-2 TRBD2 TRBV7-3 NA TGTGCCAGCAGCTTAACTTTGGGACTAGGGGGTACCGGGGAGCTGTTTTTT CASSLTLGLGGTGELFF
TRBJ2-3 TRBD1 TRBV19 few TGTGCCACCACAGATTGGACAGGGGGCTCAGATACGCAGTATTTT CATTDWTGGSDTQYF
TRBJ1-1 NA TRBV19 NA TGTGCCAGTAGTATCGAAGGGACCAGGCGGGGAGCTTTCTTT CASSIEGTRRGAFF
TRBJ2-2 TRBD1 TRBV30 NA TGTGCCTGGTTTTCCGGGACAGACCGCACCGGGGAGCTGTTTTTT CAWFSGTDRTGELFF
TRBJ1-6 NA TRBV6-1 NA TGTGCCAGCAGTGAGAACTCCTATAATTCACCCCTCCACTTT CASSENSYNSPLHF
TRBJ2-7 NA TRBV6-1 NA TGTGCCAGCAGTGAACGGAAGACTTCCGAGCAGTACTTC CASSERKTSEQYF
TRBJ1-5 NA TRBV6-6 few TGTGCCAGCAGTTACTCTAACACCAATCAGCCCCAGCATTTT CASSYSNTNQPQHF
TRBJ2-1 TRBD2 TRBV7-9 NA TGTGCCAGCAGCTTAGGAGGCGGGAGGACGTACAATGAGCAGTTCTTC CASSLGGGRTYNEQFF
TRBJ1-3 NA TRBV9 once TGTGCCAGCAGCGTAGCGGGCTACTTAAGCTCTGGAAACACCATATATTTT CASSVAGYLSSGNTIYF
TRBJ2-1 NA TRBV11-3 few TGTGCCAGCAGCGCCACAACCACCCCAAACAATGAGCAGTTCTTC CASSATTTPNNEQFF
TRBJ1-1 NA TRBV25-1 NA TGTGCCAGCATCAGCGGGGACACTGAAGCTTTCTTT CASISGDTEAFF
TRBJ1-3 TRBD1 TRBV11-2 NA TGTGCCAGCAGCTTAGGGGACAGGGGAGTCAACCCTGGAAACACCATATATTTT CASSLGDRGVNPGNTIYF
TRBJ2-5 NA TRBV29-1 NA TGCAGCTTCAGCGGTTTTCAAGAGACCCAGTACTTC CSFSGFQETQYF
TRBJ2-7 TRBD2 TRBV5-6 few TGTGCCAGCAGCTTGTTATCTAGCGGACTTTACGAGCAGTACTTC CASSLLSSGLYEQYF
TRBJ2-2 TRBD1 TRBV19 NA TGTGCCAGCAGTACCCAGGCCGGGACAGGGTACACCGGGGAGCTGTTTTTT CASSTQAGTGYTGELFF
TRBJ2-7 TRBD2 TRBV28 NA TGTGCCAGCAGTTTGGGACAAGGGACTAGCCCCTACGAGCAGTACTTC CASSLGQGTSPYEQYF
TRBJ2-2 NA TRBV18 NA TGTGCCAGCTCACCACCGGGGAACAGGCGAACCGGGGAGCTGTTTTTT CASSPPGNRRTGELFF
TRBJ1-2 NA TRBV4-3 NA TGCGCCAGCAGCCATGAGAGGGGTAATGGCTACACCTTC CASSHERGNGYTF
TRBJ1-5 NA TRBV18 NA TGTGCCAGCTCACCAGGGCGGGATAGCAATCAGCCCCAGCATTTT CASSPGRDSNQPQHF
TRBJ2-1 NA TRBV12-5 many TGTGCTAGTGCCTTGGGGGGGCCGGGGAACAATGAGCAGTTCTTC CASALGGPGNNEQFF
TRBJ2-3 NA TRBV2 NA TGTGCCAGCAGTCGGGCCTTGCGAGACACAGATACGCAGTATTTT CASSRALRDTDTQYF
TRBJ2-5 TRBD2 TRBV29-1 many TGCAGCGTTGACCCTAGCGGGAGGCAAGAGACCCAGTACTTC CSVDPSGRQETQYF